This TCR beta chain comes out of a study of CD8 T cells in Susac syndrome. RNA totalling roughly 0.45 to 1 ug underwent reverse transcription with random hexamers. Amplification of TCR beta CDR3 by immunoSEQ multiplex PCR spanned 54 Vbeta and 13 Jbeta. Each CDR3 protein is one row after TCRdb ran MiXCR on the immunoSEQ multiplex PCR reads. The sample contains about 300,000 distinct CDR3 sequences, about nine tenths of which appear only once. The CDR3 length is 16 residues. In germline, CDR1 is ENHRY, CDR2 SYGVKD. V shed 0 bases and J shed 0 bases, with 11 bases lying between them. This rearrangement joins TRBV10-3 to TRBJ2-5, with no clear D. The sequencing input was CD8+ T cells from PBMCs. The receptor was derived from a human donor with multiple sclerosis. DNA of the CDR3: TGTGCCATCAGTGAGTCTGTCCGGCTGTACCAAGAGACCCAGTACTTC. It encodes CAISESVRLYQETQYF.